This TCR beta chain was sequenced during a study of monozygotic twins with inflammatory bowel disease. Study-wide results and limits: Patient repertoires may have gained variability from differing immunosuppressive treatments. Discrimination among different T cell subtypes was not achievable.

With the 5' RACE reads reprocessed, TCRdb shows one record per CDR3 protein and no DNA. Recorded for this sample: 300,000 to 400,000 distinct CDR3 sequences. Germline lookup yields CDR1 DFQATT and CDR2 SNEGSKA (reference sequence). This CDR3 comprises 12 residues. For this clonotype: What it binds is unknown.

The clonotype comes from a human donor with ulcerative colitis or Crohn's disease, or a healthy co-twin of an affected twin (not recorded which). The chain uses TRBV20-1 and TRBJ2-7; with no DNA, the TCRdb D assignment of TRBD1 cannot be verified. Sequenced input: blood. The CDR3 sequence: CSASRGAYEQYF.